One T cell receptor beta chain is described in this entry. This record belongs to a study of blood T cell repertoires in COVID-19. The wider study: Material from acute and convalescent COVID-19 was sourced from the United States, Italy and Spain. T cells, B-cell-depleted T cells, or PBMCs supplied cDNA or gDNA.

The method was immunoSEQ multiplex PCR; TCRdb's version includes in-frame clones alone and lacks a portion of them. The data hold more than 65,000 clones, with about 89% observed a single time. The V gene lost 3 bases and the J gene lost 7 bases, with 10 bases spanning the gap. This CDR3 has 13 amino acids. The J gene is TRBJ1-5, the V gene TRBV12-3 or TRBV12-4; D ambiguous. The specimen was peripheral blood. This TCR came from a man between 50 and 59 years old with acute or convalescent COVID-19. CDR3 coding DNA: TGTGCCAGCAGTTTCTTCGGCGGACAGCCCCAGCATTTT. This translates into CASSFFGGQPQHF.